What follows describes a single TCR beta chain. Original analysis: Amplification from reference gene primers served as the basis for estimated nucleated cell counts. Libraries were prepared by immunoSEQ multiplex PCR; TCRdb keeps only in-frame clonotypes and omits some of them. The V and J calls and clone size come from that table; D and trimming were worked out from the DNA. The repertoire holds around 700,000 clones, with 90% as singletons. This entry is derived from a study of blood T cell repertoires in COVID-19. Across the study: PBMCs, B-cell-depleted T cells, or T cells were the source of the cDNA or gDNA that made up the material.

Trimming left V 3 bases short and J 0 bases short, with 5 bases between. There are 13 residues in the CDR3. This chain connects TRBV12-3 or TRBV12-4 to TRBJ2-5, with D unclear. This TCR was sampled from a woman aged 18 to 35 with acute or convalescent COVID-19. The sequencing input was peripheral blood. The CDR3 sequence: CASSFPNQETQYF. In nucleotides, the CDR3 is TGTGCCAGCAGTTTTCCCAACCAAGAGACCCAGTACTTC.